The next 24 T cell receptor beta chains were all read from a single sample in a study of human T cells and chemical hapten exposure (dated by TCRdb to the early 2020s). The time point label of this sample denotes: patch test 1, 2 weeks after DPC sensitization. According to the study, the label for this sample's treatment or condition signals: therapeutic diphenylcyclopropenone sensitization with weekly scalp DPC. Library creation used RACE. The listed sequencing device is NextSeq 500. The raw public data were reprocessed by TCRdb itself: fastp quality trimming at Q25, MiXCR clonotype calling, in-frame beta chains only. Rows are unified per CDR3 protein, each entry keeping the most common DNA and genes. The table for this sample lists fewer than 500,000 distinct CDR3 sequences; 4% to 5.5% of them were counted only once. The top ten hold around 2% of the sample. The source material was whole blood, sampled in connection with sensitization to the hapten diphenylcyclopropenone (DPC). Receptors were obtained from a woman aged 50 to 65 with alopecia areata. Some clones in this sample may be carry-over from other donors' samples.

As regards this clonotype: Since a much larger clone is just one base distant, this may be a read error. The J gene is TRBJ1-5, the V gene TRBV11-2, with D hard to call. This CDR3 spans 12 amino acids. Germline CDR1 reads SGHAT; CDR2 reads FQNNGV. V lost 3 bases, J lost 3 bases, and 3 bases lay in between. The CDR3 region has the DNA TGTGCCAGCAGCTTGAACAATCAGCCCCAGCATTTT. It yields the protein CASSLNNQPQHF.

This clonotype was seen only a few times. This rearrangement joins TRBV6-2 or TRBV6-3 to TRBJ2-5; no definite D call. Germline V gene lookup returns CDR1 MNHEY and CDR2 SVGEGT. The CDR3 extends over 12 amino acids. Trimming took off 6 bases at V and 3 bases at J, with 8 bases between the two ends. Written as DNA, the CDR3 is TGTGCCAGCAGGGCGGATGAAGAGACCCAGTACTTC. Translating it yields CASRADEETQYF.

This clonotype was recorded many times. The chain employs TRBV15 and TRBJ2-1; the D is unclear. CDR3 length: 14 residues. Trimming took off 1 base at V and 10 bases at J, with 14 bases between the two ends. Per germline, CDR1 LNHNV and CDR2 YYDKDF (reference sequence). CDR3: CATSRVGPSEEQFF. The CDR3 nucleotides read TGTGCCACCAGCAGAGTGGGCCCCAGTGAGGAGCAGTTCTTC. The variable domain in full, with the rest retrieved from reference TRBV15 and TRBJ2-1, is DAMVIQNPRYQVTQFGKPVTLSCSQTLNHNVMYWYQQKSSQAPKLLFHYYDKDFNNEADTPDNFQSRRPNTSFCFLDIRSPGLGDTAMYLCATSRVGPSEEQFFGPGTRLTVL.

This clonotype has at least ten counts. CDR3 protein: CSAREYRVGDEKLFF. Here the CDR3 DNA reads TGCAGTGCTAGAGAATACAGGGTGGGGGATGAAAAACTGTTTTTT. V is TRBV20-1 and J is TRBJ1-4; weak D call: TRBD1 (6 bases). Germline loops: CDR1 DFQATT, CDR2 SNEGSKA (reference sequence). The CDR3 spans 15 residues. V was cut by 0 bases and J by 6 bases, with 14 bases left in between.

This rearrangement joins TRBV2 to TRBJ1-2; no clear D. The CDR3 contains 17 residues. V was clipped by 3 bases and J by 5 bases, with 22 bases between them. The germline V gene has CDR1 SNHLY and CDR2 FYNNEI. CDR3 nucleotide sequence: TGTGCCAGCAGTGAGAACCAGGTATCCGGACGGTGGTATGGCTACACCTTC. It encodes CASSENQVSGRWYGYTF.

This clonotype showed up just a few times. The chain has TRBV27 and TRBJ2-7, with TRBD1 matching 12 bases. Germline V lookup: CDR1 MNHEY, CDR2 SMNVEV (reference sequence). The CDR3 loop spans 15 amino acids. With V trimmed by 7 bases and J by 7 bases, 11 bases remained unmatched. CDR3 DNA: TGTGCCAGCACCACTTGGGACAGGGGGCTCGGGGAGCAGTACTTC. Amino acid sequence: CASTTWDRGLGEQYF.

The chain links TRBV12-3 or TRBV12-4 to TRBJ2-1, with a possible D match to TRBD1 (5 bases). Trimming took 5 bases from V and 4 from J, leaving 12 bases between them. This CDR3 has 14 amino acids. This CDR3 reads CASSPIQDYNEQFF. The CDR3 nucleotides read TGTGCCAGCAGTCCGATACAGGATTACAATGAGCAGTTCTTC.

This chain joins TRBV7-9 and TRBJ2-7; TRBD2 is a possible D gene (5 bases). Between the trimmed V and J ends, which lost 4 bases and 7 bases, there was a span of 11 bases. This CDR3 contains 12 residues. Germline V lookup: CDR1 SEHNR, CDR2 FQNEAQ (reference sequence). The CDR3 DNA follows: TGTGCCAGCAGCTCTGAGACGGGAGAGCAGTACTTC. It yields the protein CASSSETGEQYF. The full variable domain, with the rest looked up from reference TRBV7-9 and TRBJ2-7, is DTGVSQNPRHKITKRGQNVTFRCDPISEHNRLYWYRQTLGQGPEFLTYFQNEAQLEKSRLLSDRFSAERPKGSFSTLEIQRTEQGDSAMYLCASSSETGEQYFGPGTRLTVT.

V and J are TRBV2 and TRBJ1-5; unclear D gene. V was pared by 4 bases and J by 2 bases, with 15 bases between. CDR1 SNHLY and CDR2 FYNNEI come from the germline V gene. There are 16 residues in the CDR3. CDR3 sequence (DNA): TGTGCCAGCAGTGGCCTACCCCGGGAAGGCAATCAGCCCCAGCATTTT. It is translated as CASSGLPREGNQPQHF. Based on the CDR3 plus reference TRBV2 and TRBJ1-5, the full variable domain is EPEVTQTPSHQVTQMGQEVILRCVPISNHLYFYWYRQILGQKVEFLVSFYNNEISEKSEIFDDQFSVERPDGSNFTLKIRSTKLEDSAMYFCASSGLPREGNQPQHFGDGTRLSIL.

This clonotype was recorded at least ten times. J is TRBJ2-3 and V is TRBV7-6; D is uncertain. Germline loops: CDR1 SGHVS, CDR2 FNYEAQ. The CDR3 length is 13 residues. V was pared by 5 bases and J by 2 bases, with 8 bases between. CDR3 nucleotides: TGTGCCAGCAGCCCTCACCTCACAGATACGCAGTATTTT. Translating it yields CASSPHLTDTQYF.

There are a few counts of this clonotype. The CDR3 region is CASSPSGGSETQYF. The CDR3 DNA follows: TGTGCCAGCTCACCATCCGGAGGATCGGAGACCCAGTACTTC. V usage is TRBV18 and J usage is TRBJ2-5, with TRBD2 as a possible D gene (5 bases). V was clipped by 2 bases and J by 5 bases, with 12 bases between them. CDR1 and CDR2 from the germline V gene are KGHSH and LQKENI. This CDR3 comprises 14 residues.

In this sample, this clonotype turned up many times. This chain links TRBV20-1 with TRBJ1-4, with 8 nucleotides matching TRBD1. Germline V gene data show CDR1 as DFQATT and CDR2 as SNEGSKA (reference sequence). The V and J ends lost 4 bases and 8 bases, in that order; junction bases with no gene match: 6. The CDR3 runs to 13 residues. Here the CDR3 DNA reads TGCAGTGCTATTGGACAGGGAGGGGAAAAACTGTTTTTT. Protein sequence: CSAIGQGGEKLFF.

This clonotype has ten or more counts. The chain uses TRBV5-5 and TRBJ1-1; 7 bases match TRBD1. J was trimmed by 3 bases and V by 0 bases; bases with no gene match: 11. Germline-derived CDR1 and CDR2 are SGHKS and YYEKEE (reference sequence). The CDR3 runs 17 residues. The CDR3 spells CASSLAVSITGDTEAFF. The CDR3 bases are TGTGCCAGCAGCTTGGCCGTTTCGATTACAGGGGACACTGAAGCTTTCTTT.

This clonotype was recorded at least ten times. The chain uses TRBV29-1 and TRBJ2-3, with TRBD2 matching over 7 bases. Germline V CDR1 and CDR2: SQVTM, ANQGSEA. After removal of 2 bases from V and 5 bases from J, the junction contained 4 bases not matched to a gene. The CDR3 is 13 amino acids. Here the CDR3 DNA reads TGCAGCGTTGAACGCCGCGGGGGAGATACGCAGTATTTT. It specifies CSVERRGGDTQYF.

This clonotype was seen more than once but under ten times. The CDR3 spells CASGLVDGGGTEAFF. The CDR3 DNA reads as TGTGCTAGTGGTTTGGTTGACGGAGGGGGCACTGAAGCTTTCTTT. This chain connects TRBV12-5 to TRBJ1-1, with D possibly TRBD1 on 6 matching bases. Germline CDR1 and CDR2: LGHNT and FRNRAP. The CDR3 has 15 amino acids. V shed 0 bases and J shed 4 bases, with 12 bases lying between them.

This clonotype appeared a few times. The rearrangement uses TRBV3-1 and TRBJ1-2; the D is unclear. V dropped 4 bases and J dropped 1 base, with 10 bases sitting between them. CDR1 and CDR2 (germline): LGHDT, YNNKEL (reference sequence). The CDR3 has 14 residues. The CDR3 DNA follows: TGTGCCAGCAGCCTCTCGACGGTTAACTATGGCTACACCTTC. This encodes CASSLSTVNYGYTF.

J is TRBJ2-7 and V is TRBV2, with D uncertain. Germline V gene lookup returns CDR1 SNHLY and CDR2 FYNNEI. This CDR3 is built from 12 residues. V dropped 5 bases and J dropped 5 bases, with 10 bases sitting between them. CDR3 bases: TGTGCCAGCAGTCGGAACCCCAACGAGCAGTACTTC. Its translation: CASSRNPNEQYF.

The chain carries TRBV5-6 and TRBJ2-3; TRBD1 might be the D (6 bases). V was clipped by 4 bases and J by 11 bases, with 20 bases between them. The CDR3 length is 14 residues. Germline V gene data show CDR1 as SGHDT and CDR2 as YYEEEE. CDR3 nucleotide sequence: TGTGCCAGCAGCGTTGGGACAACTCCTGCAGGGCAGTATTTT. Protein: CASSVGTTPAGQYF. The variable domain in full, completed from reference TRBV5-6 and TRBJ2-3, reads DAGVTQSPTHLIKTRGQQVTLRCSPKSGHDTVSWYQQALGQGPQFIFQYYEEEERQRGNFPDRFSGHQFPNYSSELNVNALLLGDSALYLCASSVGTTPAGQYFGPGTRLTVL.

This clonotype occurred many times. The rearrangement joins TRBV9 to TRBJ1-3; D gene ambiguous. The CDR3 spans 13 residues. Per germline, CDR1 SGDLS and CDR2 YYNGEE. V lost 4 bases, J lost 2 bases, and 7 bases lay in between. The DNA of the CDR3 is TGTGCCAGCAGCATGGACCCTGGAAACACCATATATTTT. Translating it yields CASSMDPGNTIYF. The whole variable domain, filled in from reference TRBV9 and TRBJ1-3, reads DSGVTQTPKHLITATGQRVTLRCSPRSGDLSVYWYQQSLDQGLQFLIQYYNGEERAKGNILERFSAQQFPDLHSELNLSSLELGDSALYFCASSMDPGNTIYFGEGSWLTVV.

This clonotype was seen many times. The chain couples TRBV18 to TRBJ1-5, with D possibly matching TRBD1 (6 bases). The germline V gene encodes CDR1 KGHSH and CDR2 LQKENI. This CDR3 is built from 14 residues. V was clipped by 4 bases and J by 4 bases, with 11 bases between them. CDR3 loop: CASSRAGENQPQHF. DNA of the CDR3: TGTGCCAGCTCACGGGCAGGGGAAAATCAGCCCCAGCATTTT. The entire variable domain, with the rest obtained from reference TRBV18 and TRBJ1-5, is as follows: NAGVMQNPRHLVRRRGQEARLRCSPMKGHSHVYWYRQLPEEGLKFMVYLQKENIIDESGMPKERFSAEFPKEGPSILRIQQVVRGDSAAYFCASSRAGENQPQHFGDGTRLSIL.

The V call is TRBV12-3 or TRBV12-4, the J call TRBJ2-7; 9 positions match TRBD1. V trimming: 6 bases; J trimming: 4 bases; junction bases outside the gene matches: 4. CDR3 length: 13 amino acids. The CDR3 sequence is CASRSGQGYEQYF. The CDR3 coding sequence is TGTGCCAGCAGATCCGGACAGGGGTACGAGCAGTACTTC.

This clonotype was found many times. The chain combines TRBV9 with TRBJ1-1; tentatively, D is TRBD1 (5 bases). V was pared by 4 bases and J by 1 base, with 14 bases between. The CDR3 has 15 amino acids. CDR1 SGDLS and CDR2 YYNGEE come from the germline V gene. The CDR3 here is CASSLLQVSNTEAFF. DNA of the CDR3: TGTGCCAGCAGCTTATTACAGGTGTCGAACACTGAAGCTTTCTTT. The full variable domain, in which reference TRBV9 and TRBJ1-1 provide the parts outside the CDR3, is DSGVTQTPKHLITATGQRVTLRCSPRSGDLSVYWYQQSLDQGLQFLIQYYNGEERAKGNILERFSAQQFPDLHSELNLSSLELGDSALYFCASSLLQVSNTEAFFGQGTRLTVV.

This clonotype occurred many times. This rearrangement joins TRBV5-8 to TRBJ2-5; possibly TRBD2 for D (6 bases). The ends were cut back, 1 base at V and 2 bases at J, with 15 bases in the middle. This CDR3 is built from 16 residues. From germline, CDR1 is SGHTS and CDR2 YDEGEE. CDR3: CASSLPPGLKQETQYF. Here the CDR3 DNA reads TGTGCCAGCAGCTTGCCCCCGGGACTGAAACAAGAGACCCAGTACTTC.

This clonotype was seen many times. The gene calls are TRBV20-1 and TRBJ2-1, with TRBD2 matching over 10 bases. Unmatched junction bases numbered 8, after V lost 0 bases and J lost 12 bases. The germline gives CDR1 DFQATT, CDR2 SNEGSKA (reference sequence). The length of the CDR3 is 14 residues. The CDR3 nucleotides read TGCAGTGCTAGAGAAGGAGCGGGAGGGTTCGGGCAGTTCTTC. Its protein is CSAREGAGGFGQFF.